The 23 T cell receptor beta chains in this list originate from one sample, sequenced in a study of control samples from healthy donors and cancer patients. The repertoire was sequenced with immunoSEQ multiplex PCR; TCRdb's copy has only in-frame clones and lacks some. This table has some 29,000 clones, roughly 85% appearing once. Source material: formalin-fixed, paraffin-embedded tissue. These receptors were collected from a female donor with melanoma.

The chain employs TRBV29-1 and TRBJ2-1; TRBD2 aligns across 15 bases. Germline loops: CDR1 SQVTM, CDR2 ANQGSEA. The CDR3 length is 19 residues. The J segment lost 0 bases and the V segment lost 7 bases, leaving 13 bases of the junction unmatched. The CDR3 protein is CSGTQGLAGGESSYNEQFF. The CDR3, as DNA: TGCAGCGGCACACAGGGACTAGCGGGAGGTGAGAGCTCCTACAATGAGCAGTTCTTC.

This clone was seen only once. The chain carries TRBV18 and TRBJ2-3, with 10 bases aligning to TRBD2. With V trimmed by 6 bases and J by 3 bases, 9 bases remained unmatched. Per germline, CDR1 KGHSH and CDR2 LQKENI. The CDR3 loop spans 16 amino acids. CDR3 residues: CASSPYSGRNTDTQYF. As DNA, the CDR3 is TGTGCCAGCTCCCCCTATAGCGGGAGGAATACAGATACGCAGTATTTT.

CDR3 sequence: CASSFNEQFF. The CDR3 nucleotides read TGTGCCAGCAGCTTCAATGAGCAGTTCTTC. This sequence joins TRBV11-2 and TRBJ2-1; no clear D. With 3 bases removed from V and 6 bases from J, the gap between germline ends came to 0 bases. Germline-derived CDR1 and CDR2 are SGHAT and FQNNGV. The CDR3 extends over 10 amino acids.

This clone was observed once. The rearrangement links TRBV19 to TRBJ1-5; 7 nucleotides agree with TRBD1. The CDR3 has 14 amino acids. V lost 6 bases to trimming and J lost 1 base; unmatched junction nucleotides: 3. CDR1 is LNHDA and CDR2 is SQIVND in the germline V gene (reference sequence). CDR3 DNA: TGTGCCAGTAGATTGACAGGGAGCAATCAGCCCCAGCATTTT. It encodes CASRLTGSNQPQHF.

This rearrangement joins TRBV20-1 to TRBJ1-2, with TRBD1 as a possible D gene (5 bases). The length of the CDR3 is 12 residues. V lost 3 bases and J lost 4, with 9 bases in between. Germline assignment: CDR1 DFQATT and CDR2 SNEGSKA (reference sequence). The DNA for the CDR3 is TGCAGTGCTAGTTCCAGGGCCTATGGCTACACCTTC. It yields the protein CSASSRAYGYTF.

V usage is TRBV6-2 or TRBV6-3 and J usage is TRBJ2-3; 7 bases are shared with TRBD2. The CDR3 length is 14 residues. CDR1 MNHEY and CDR2 SVGEGT come from the germline V gene. V dropped 5 bases and J dropped 3; count of bases not matched to a gene: 5. The CDR3 here is CASSGSRGTDTQYF. The CDR3 coding sequence is TGTGCCAGCAGTGGCTCGCGGGGGACAGATACGCAGTATTTT.

The chain recombines TRBV30 with TRBJ1-1, with D perhaps TRBD1 (5 bases). The CDR3 is made up of 15 amino acids. V dropped 0 bases and J dropped 1 base, with 12 bases sitting between them. Per germline, CDR1 GTSNPN and CDR2 SVGIG (reference sequence). CDR3 in DNA: TGTGCCTGGAGTGTACTCAACAGGAGGAACACTGAAGCTTTCTTT. Translated, it gives CAWSVLNRRNTEAFF.

V gene TRBV4-3 combines with J gene TRBJ2-7; TRBD2 is a possible D gene (7 bases). This CDR3 comprises 15 residues. Trimming removed 0 bases from V and 2 bases from J, with 11 bases in between. CDR1 LGHNA and CDR2 YSLEER come from the germline V gene. For the CDR3, the DNA is TGCGCCAGCAGCCAAGATGGGGGGGGCCCCTACGAGCAGTACTTC. It translates to CASSQDGGGPYEQYF.

The chain has TRBV19 and TRBJ1-3; perhaps TRBD1 as D (5 bases). The CDR3 spans 15 residues. The ends were cut back, 6 bases at V and 5 bases at J, with 17 bases in the middle. The germline gives CDR1 LNHDA, CDR2 SQIVND (reference sequence). The CDR3 sequence: CASSPSGATRNTIYF. The DNA of the CDR3 is TGTGCCAGTAGCCCCTCCGGGGCGACGCGAAACACCATATATTTT. Full variable domain (missing parts from reference TRBV19 and TRBJ1-3): DGGITQSPKYLFRKEGQNVTLSCEQNLNHDAMYWYRQDPGQGLRLIYYSQIVNDFQKGDIAEGYSVSREKKESFPLTVTSAQKNPTAFYLCASSPSGATRNTIYFGEGSWLTVV.

The genes are TRBV6-5 and TRBJ1-6; perhaps TRBD1 as D (5 bases). Germline CDR1 MNHEY, CDR2 SVGAGI. The CDR3 consists of 14 residues. Trimming removed 4 bases from V and 10 bases from J, with 14 bases in between. The CDR3 bases are TGTGCCAGCAGTTCCCAGGGAGGGAGATCACCCCTCCACTTT. Translation: CASSSQGGRSPLHF.

This clone has a single count. V usage is TRBV27 and J usage is TRBJ2-7; 12 bases are shared with TRBD2. Losses at the gene ends were 5 bases for V and 2 bases for J; bases not matched to a gene: 13. CDR1 MNHEY and CDR2 SMNVEV come from the germline V gene (reference sequence). The CDR3 sequence is 18 residues long. The CDR3 loop is CASSPLTSGGSSPYEQYF. CDR3 in DNA: TGTGCCAGCAGTCCCTTGACTAGCGGGGGCTCCTCCCCCTACGAGCAGTACTTC.

This rearrangement joins TRBV5-1 to TRBJ2-7; D unclear. In germline, CDR1 is SGHRS, CDR2 YFSETQ. The CDR3 runs to 14 residues. V was pared by 7 bases and J by 2 bases, with 16 bases between. The CDR3: CASSDLAGPYEQYF. CDR3 sequence (DNA): TGCGCCAGCTCTGACTTGGCCGGACCCTACGAGCAGTACTTC.

The CDR3 here is CSASPGHILDEQFF. The CDR3 DNA reads TGCAGTGCTAGTCCGGGACATATTCTCGATGAGCAGTTCTTC. The rearrangement links TRBV20-1 to TRBJ2-1, with a tentative D call TRBD1 (6 bases). Between the trimmed V and J ends, which lost 3 bases and 8 bases, there was a span of 17 bases. Germline V CDR1 and CDR2: DFQATT, SNEGSKA (reference sequence). This CDR3 contains 14 residues.

The rearrangement joins TRBV7-2 to TRBJ2-1; D gene uncertain. Trimming removed 5 bases from V and 0 bases from J, with 14 bases in between. CDR3 length: 16 residues. Germline CDR1 and CDR2: SGHTA and FQGNSA. The DNA of the CDR3 is TGTGCCAGCAGCCCCAGGTGGGGTAGCTCCTACAATGAGCAGTTCTTC. Amino acid sequence: CASSPRWGSSYNEQFF.

J is TRBJ2-2 and V is TRBV5-1; 7 bases are a match to TRBD2. V lost 4 bases and J lost 2; bases outside the gene matches: 11. Germline V gene lookup returns CDR1 SGHRS and CDR2 YFSETQ. This CDR3 has 17 residues. CDR3 DNA: TGCGCCAGCAGCGACCAATCCGGGACTATTAACACCGGGGAGCTGTTTTTT. This translates into CASSDQSGTINTGELFF.

The V gene is TRBV28, the J gene TRBJ1-2, with TRBD1 as a possible D gene (6 bases). V lost 6 bases and J lost 7, with 12 bases in between. This CDR3 contains 12 residues. Germline CDR1 MDHEN, CDR2 SYDVKM. The chain's CDR3 is CASRTYRVGYTF. The CDR3 bases are TGTGCCAGCAGAACCTACAGGGTTGGCTACACCTTC.

This chain connects TRBV20-1 to TRBJ2-7; D gene unclear. CDR1 is DFQATT, CDR2 SNEGSKA, per germline (reference sequence). Trimming shortened V by 3 bases and J by 0 bases, and 3 bases separated the two germline ends. There are 11 residues in the CDR3. The CDR3 protein is CSASGSYEQYF. The DNA for the CDR3 is TGCAGTGCTAGCGGCTCCTACGAGCAGTACTTC.

The chain joins TRBV6-5 to TRBJ1-5, with TRBD1 identical over 7 bases. Germline values: CDR1 MNHEY, CDR2 SVGAGI. J was trimmed by 7 bases and V by 10 bases; bases with no gene match: 7. The CDR3 runs 12 residues. The DNA of the CDR3 is TGTGCCACTACAGGGACAGAGCAGCCCCAGCATTTT. This sequence encodes CATTGTEQPQHF.

This chain uses TRBV5-1 with TRBJ2-1; 10 bases align to TRBD2. Per the germline V gene, CDR1 is SGHRS and CDR2 is YFSETQ. The CDR3 contains 16 residues. V trimming: 0 bases; J trimming: 9 bases; junction bases outside the gene matches: 9. The CDR3 protein is CASSLVASGRGFEQFF. The DNA of the CDR3 is TGCGCCAGCAGCTTGGTAGCTAGCGGGAGAGGGTTTGAGCAGTTCTTC.

This chain joins TRBV4-1 and TRBJ2-3; the D is unclear. Germline assignment: CDR1 MGHRA and CDR2 YSYEKL. This CDR3 contains 13 residues. The V end was cut by 4 bases, the J end by 1 base, with 6 bases between. The CDR3 DNA sequence: TGCGCCAGCAGCCGCCGGGGCACAGATACGCAGTATTTT. This translates into CASSRRGTDTQYF.

The CDR3 sequence: CASSPARSSYNEQFF. The CDR3 bases are TGTGCCAGCAGCCCGGCTAGGAGCTCCTACAATGAGCAGTTCTTC. The J gene is TRBJ2-1, the V gene TRBV7-3; D uncertain. The germline V gene encodes CDR1 SGHTA and CDR2 FQGTGA. The CDR3 runs 15 residues. The V and J ends lost 5 bases and 0 bases respectively, with 11 bases between them.

The chain links TRBV6-6 to TRBJ2-2; D is ambiguous. The CDR3 sequence is 16 residues long. V gave up 2 bases and J gave up 3 bases, with 13 bases separating them. The V gene's germline CDR1 is MNHNY and CDR2 SVGAGI (reference sequence). The CDR3 DNA reads TGTGCCAGCAGTTACCGATCTGGGCCAGACACCGGGGAGCTGTTTTTT. It specifies CASSYRSGPDTGELFF.

This clone was detected once. The genes are TRBV27 and TRBJ2-7, with D hard to call. This CDR3 has 13 residues. V was pared by 1 base and J by 4 bases, with 8 bases between. Germline CDR1 reads MNHEY; CDR2 reads SMNVEV (reference sequence). The CDR3 sequence is CASSLYYGYEQYF. CDR3 sequence (DNA): TGTGCCAGCAGTTTATACTACGGATACGAGCAGTACTTC.